These 28 T cell receptor beta chains share one sample of origin, sequenced in a study of tumor-infiltrating lymphocytes in primary liver carcinoma (dated by TCRdb to about 2017). The sequencer was an Illumina HiSeq 2500. A constant-region primer and ProtoScript II reverse transcriptase were used to reverse-transcribe TCRbeta-specific cDNA from 500 ng total RNA. The TCRbeta libraries were prepared through three rounds of nested multiplex PCR following a slightly modified ARM-PCR procedure. Each of the first two PCR rounds ran for 9 to 10 cycles using multiplex TRBV1-TRBV30 forward primers together with a Cbeta reverse primer. TCRdb redid the processing of the public reads, applying fastp at Q25 and MiXCR, and retained in-frame beta chains. Every distinct CDR3 protein forms one entry, paired with its most common genes and DNA. The sample table contains about 180,000 distinct CDR3 sequences; only one count was recorded for 60% of them. The ten largest make up about 72% of the sample.

TRIzol reagent was used to extract blood RNA from unsorted whole blood, while the DNeasy Blood & Tissue kit provided the germline DNA. Sequencing was carried out using peripheral blood. These receptors were taken from a man in his forties with primary liver carcinoma and hepatitis B virus infection.

This clonotype was observed a handful of times. The chain combines TRBV7-9 with TRBJ2-5, with 7 bases matching TRBD1. This CDR3 is 13 amino acids long. Germline loops: CDR1 SEHNR, CDR2 FQNEAQ (reference sequence). With 7 bases clipped from V and 2 bases from J, the junction kept 4 bases outside the gene matches. The CDR3 coding sequence is TGTGCCAGCATCCTCAGGGGGCAAGAGACCCAGTACTTC. Amino acid sequence: CASILRGQETQYF. The variable domain in full, completed from reference TRBV7-9 and TRBJ2-5, reads DTGVSQNPRHKITKRGQNVTFRCDPISEHNRLYWYRQTLGQGPEFLTYFQNEAQLEKSRLLSDRFSAERPKGSFSTLEIQRTEQGDSAMYLCASILRGQETQYFGPGTRLLVL.

V is TRBV12-3 or TRBV12-4 and J is TRBJ2-1; D uncertain. The CDR3 has 12 residues. V gave up 4 bases and J gave up 13 bases, with 14 bases separating them. The CDR3 bases are TGTGCCAGCAGTTCTCGCACTAACAATCAGTTCTTC. Its translation: CASSSRTNNQFF.

The rearrangement joins TRBV12-3 or TRBV12-4 to TRBJ1-1; D gene ambiguous. The CDR3 loop spans 21 amino acids. The V gene lost 1 base and the J gene lost 1 base, with 28 bases spanning the gap. CDR3 in amino acids: CASSLVFRFRVFEVGNTEAFF. CDR3 sequence (DNA): TGTGCCAGCAGTTTAGTCTTTCGTTTTAGGGTTTTCGAGGTCGGGAACACTGAAGCTTTCTTT.

Note on this clonotype: Germline and junction disagree at one end, which may indicate a read error. The chain has TRBV4-1 and TRBJ1-4; no clear D. The CDR3 is 13 residues long. CDR1 and CDR2 from the germline V gene are MGHRA and YSYEKL. The CDR3 protein is CASSQALGEKLLF. The CDR3 DNA reads TGCGCCAGCAGCCAAGCGTTGGGTGAAAAACTGTTATTT.

This chain links TRBV5-6 with TRBJ2-3, with 12 bases that match TRBD2. V gave up 1 base and J gave up 3 bases; unmatched junction bases: 15. This CDR3 region has 20 residues. Germline lookup yields CDR1 SGHDT and CDR2 YYEEEE. CDR3 sequence reads: CASSLKGGRTSGKETDTQYF. The CDR3 bases are TGTGCCAGCAGCTTGAAAGGGGGCCGGACTAGCGGGAAAGAAACAGATACGCAGTATTTT. Looking up the rest from reference TRBV5-6 and TRBJ2-3 gives the full variable domain: DAGVTQSPTHLIKTRGQQVTLRCSPKSGHDTVSWYQQALGQGPQFIFQYYEEEERQRGNFPDRFSGHQFPNYSSELNVNALLLGDSALYLCASSLKGGRTSGKETDTQYFGPGTRLTVL.

This clonotype was counted at least ten times. In DNA, the CDR3 is TGTGCCAGCAGCTCGGGCCGAAACACTGAAGCTTTCTTT. Protein: CASSSGRNTEAFF. V is TRBV11-2 and J is TRBJ1-1; D remains ambiguous. There are 13 residues in the CDR3. CDR1 is SGHAT and CDR2 is FQNNGV in the germline V gene. Trimming cost V 4 bases and J 2 bases, with 8 bases left between them.

This chain connects TRBV28 to TRBJ2-7; no definite D call. The V end was cut by 6 bases, the J end by 2 bases, with 11 bases between. The CDR3 totals 13 residues. CDR1 is MDHEN and CDR2 is SYDVKM in the germline V gene. The CDR3 spells CASRFANTYEQYF. The CDR3 DNA follows: TGTGCCAGCAGATTTGCTAATACCTACGAGCAGTACTTC.

This clonotype turned up a few times. V and J are TRBV4-1 and TRBJ2-7; TRBD1 or TRBD2 may be the D gene (5 bases each). The ends were cut back, 1 base at V and 2 bases at J, with 9 bases in the middle. The CDR3 contains 14 residues. Germline CDR1 is MGHRA and CDR2 is YSYEKL. CDR3 sequence: CASSQAGTTYEQYF. CDR3 nucleotide sequence: TGCGCCAGCAGCCAAGCCGGGACGACCTACGAGCAGTACTTC.

On this clonotype: Mismatch with germline at one junction end may stem from a read error. The rearrangement uses TRBV11-2 and TRBJ2-3; 8 nucleotides match TRBD1. Germline-derived CDR1 and CDR2 are SGHAT and FQNNGV. This CDR3 has 13 amino acids. This CDR3 reads CASSDDRGDTQYF. In nucleotides, the CDR3 is TGTGCCAGCAGTGACGACAGGGGTGATACGCAATATTTT.

This clonotype has a single count. At one boundary the junction diverges from the germline segment, which might be a read error. The V gene is TRBV12-3 or TRBV12-4, the J gene TRBJ2-2, with D maybe TRBD2 (5 bases). The CDR3 totals 12 residues. CDR3 protein: CASSGNTRELFF. The CDR3 DNA is TGTGCCAGCAGCGGGAACACCAGGGAGCTGTTTTTT.

Details on this clonotype: A read error may be the cause here, since a much bigger clone is one base away. J is TRBJ2-6 and V is TRBV12-3 or TRBV12-4; D remains ambiguous. Trimming cost V 5 bases and J 5 bases, with 13 bases left between them. The CDR3 is made up of 15 amino acids. The CDR3 nucleotides are TGTGCCAGCAGTCTCAGCACTGCGTGGGCCAACGTCCTGACTTTC. Residues: CASSLSTAWANVLTF.

This clonotype was counted at least ten times. V usage is TRBV11-2 and J usage is TRBJ2-5; perhaps TRBD1 as D (5 bases). Trimming cost V 6 bases and J 5 bases, with 7 bases left between them. From germline, CDR1 is SGHAT and CDR2 FQNNGV. The CDR3 length is 11 residues. The chain's CDR3 is CASRKGETQYF. The CDR3 DNA sequence: TGTGCCAGCAGGAAGGGGGAGACCCAGTACTTC.

The chain joins TRBV11-2 to TRBJ2-6; no firm D call. The germline gives CDR1 SGHAT, CDR2 FQNNGV. This CDR3 spans 13 amino acids. V lost 3 bases and J 4 bases, leaving 4 bases between the germline ends. CDR3 DNA: TGTGCCAGCAGCTTTCAAGGGGCCAACGTCCTGACTTTC. Amino acids: CASSFQGANVLTF.

This clonotype has only a few counts. The chain links TRBV4-1 to TRBJ2-1; possible D gene TRBD2, 5 bases. V was shortened by 5 bases and J by 4 bases, with 15 bases between the two germline ends. Germline loops: CDR1 MGHRA, CDR2 YSYEKL. This CDR3 spans 15 amino acids. The CDR3 spells CASSSRGNSYNEQFF. The DNA for the CDR3 is TGCGCCAGCAGCTCCCGGGGAAACAGTTACAATGAGCAGTTCTTC.

A single count supports this clonotype. The rearrangement joins TRBV10-3 to TRBJ2-7; D gene unclear. Germline V CDR1 and CDR2: ENHRY, SYGVKD. V dropped 1 base and J dropped 2 bases, with 9 bases sitting between them. The CDR3 runs 14 residues. CDR3 sequence: CAISEFSPAYEQYF. As DNA, the CDR3 is TGTGCCATCAGTGAGTTTAGCCCTGCCTACGAGCAGTACTTC.

For this clonotype: One junction end disagrees with the germline gene, perhaps due to a read error. This chain connects TRBV11-2 to TRBJ2-2; D possibly uses TRBD1 or TRBD2 (6 bases each). CDR3 size: 14 residues. Per germline, CDR1 SGHAT and CDR2 FQNNGV. In DNA, the CDR3 is TGTGCCAGCAGCTCAAACCCAGTGGAGGGGGAACTGTTTTTT. This encodes CASSSNPVEGELFF.

The CDR3 DNA sequence: TGTGCCAGCAGCCAACACCCGGGACAGGGGTGGAACACTGAAGCTTTCTTT. Amino acids: CASSQHPGQGWNTEAFF. The J gene is TRBJ1-1, the V gene TRBV11-2; 10 nucleotides agree with TRBD1. V trimming: 5 bases; J trimming: 1 base; junction bases outside the gene matches: 10. Germline values: CDR1 SGHAT, CDR2 FQNNGV. The CDR3 runs to 17 residues.

This clonotype was counted a few times. The rearrangement links TRBV12-3 or TRBV12-4 to TRBJ2-1; 10 bases agree with TRBD2. The V gene end was trimmed by 4 bases and the J gene end by 6 bases; junction bases not matched to a gene: 6. The CDR3 has 15 amino acids. CDR3 nucleotide sequence: TGTGCCAGCAGTTCCGGGACTAGCGATTCCAATGAGCAGTTCTTC. Its protein product is CASSSGTSDSNEQFF.

A note on this clonotype: At one of its ends the junction is not consistent with the germline gene, which may arise from a read error. The chain has TRBV12-3 or TRBV12-4 and TRBJ1-1, with D possibly matching TRBD1 (6 bases). The CDR3 is 14 residues long. CDR3 nucleotides: TGTGCCAGCAGTCTACAGGGTCACGACACTGAAGTTTTCTTT. Protein sequence: CASSLQGHDTEVFF.

A remark on this clonotype: This sequence may be a read error, since a much larger clone differs from it by one base. The gene calls are TRBV29-1 and TRBJ2-4, with D hard to call. Germline CDR1 and CDR2: SQVTM and ANQGSEA. The CDR3 covers 14 residues. The DNA of the CDR3 is TGCAGCGTTGGAGTCGGTTTAGCCAAAAACACTCAGTACTTC. This gives the protein CSVGVGLAKNTQYF.

Concerning this clonotype itself: One junction end disagrees with the germline gene, perhaps due to a read error. V usage is TRBV11-2 and J usage is TRBJ2-7; possible D gene TRBD2, 6 bases. CDR3 length: 15 amino acids. Per germline, CDR1 SGHAT and CDR2 FQNNGV. CDR3 residues: CATSLGRDSVSEQYF. Here the CDR3 DNA reads TGTGCCACCAGCTTAGGTCGGGACTCTGTTTCGGAGCAGTACTTC.

Concerning this clonotype itself: Lacking the conserved final phenylalanine or tryptophan, this CDR3 likely reflects a read error. The CDR3 DNA is TGTGCCAGCAGTTATATAGGGGCAGGCGGTCCCTATGGCTACACCTCC. Its translation: CASSYIGAGGPYGYTS. This rearrangement joins TRBV6-5 to TRBJ1-2; D possibly corresponds to TRBD1 (5 bases). The CDR3 spans 16 residues. The V and J ends lost 3 bases and 4 bases respectively, with 18 bases between them. The germline V gene has CDR1 MNHEY and CDR2 SVGAGI.

This clonotype was seen once. The chain uses TRBV6-1 and TRBJ2-1, with 7 bases aligning to TRBD1. CDR3 length: 17 residues. The germline V gene has CDR1 MNHNS and CDR2 SASEGT. Unmatched junction bases numbered 9, after V lost 2 bases and J lost 2 bases. CDR3 sequence (DNA): TGTGCCAGCAGTGAACCAGACAGGGCTAAAACCTACAATGAGCAGTTCTTC. It specifies CASSEPDRAKTYNEQFF.

The chain is built from TRBV7-3 and TRBJ2-7; a weak D match, TRBD1 (5 bases). Between the trimmed V and J ends, which lost 5 bases and 7 bases, there was a span of 15 bases. The CDR3 runs to 13 residues. Germline values: CDR1 SGHTA, CDR2 FQGTGA. CDR3 region: CASSEVAAGEQYF. The CDR3 coding sequence is TGTGCCAGCAGCGAAGTTGCGGCAGGGGAGCAGTACTTC.

This clonotype came up a few times. The rearrangement uses TRBV12-3 or TRBV12-4 and TRBJ2-2, with a possible D match to TRBD2 (5 bases). The CDR3 length is 14 residues. V was trimmed by 8 bases and J by 3 bases, leaving 13 bases between them. The CDR3 loop reads CASVYLGDTGELFF. CDR3 in DNA: TGTGCCAGCGTGTACCTCGGGGACACCGGGGAGCTGTTTTTT.

The rearrangement uses TRBV12-3 or TRBV12-4 and TRBJ2-6, with D hard to call. V was clipped by 6 bases and J by 6 bases, with 12 bases between them. The CDR3 length is 14 residues. CDR3 region: CASSAAQEANVLTF. As DNA, the CDR3 is TGTGCCAGCAGCGCCGCCCAAGAGGCCAACGTCCTGACTTTC.

In its sample, this clonotype was seen many times. This chain joins TRBV11-2 and TRBJ1-2; 7 positions match TRBD1. The CDR3 consists of 14 residues. V shed 5 bases and J 6 bases; nucleotides not matched to a gene: 9. From germline, CDR1 is SGHAT and CDR2 FQNNGV. The CDR3 protein is CASSQMTGMDGYTF. The CDR3 DNA is TGTGCCAGCAGCCAAATGACAGGGATGGATGGCTACACCTTC.

The V gene is TRBV10-1, the J gene TRBJ2-7, with D tentatively TRBD2 (6 bases). From germline, CDR1 is WNHNN and CDR2 SYGVQD (reference sequence). The CDR3 totals 13 residues. The V end was cut by 4 bases, the J end by 5 bases, with 12 bases between. CDR3 bases: TGCGCCAGCAGTGCGCGGGGTAGCGACGAGCAGTACTTC. The encoded protein is CASSARGSDEQYF.